Given below is one T cell receptor (beta chain) in context. Its antigen has not been determined. Base qualities are missing; no much larger clone stands one base away. The source of the sample is a study of blood T cells in healthy people across ages (dated by TCRdb to about 2015). As for the study more broadly: In model experiments, template switching captured about one uniquely barcoded TCR beta cDNA molecule for every two T cells. Age-related changes in TCR beta repertoire diversity were measured in the study by deep sequencing normalized with unique cDNA molecular identifiers. Two additional independent replicas of 1 million unique cDNA reads from the same blood draw were analyzed for two donors (one aged 18 to 30 and one aged 80 or older). Four age groups were formed from the donors: young (average 16 years), middle-aged (approximately 39), aged (about 62) and long-lived (82). Donors of different ages were randomly distributed across sequencing lanes to avoid experimental bias. The study at large found these results: Because donor CMV infection status was unknown, age-related changes in expanded clonotypes were potentially confounded. Compared with the aged group, the long-lived group had more naive CD4+ T cells, fewer expanded clones and increased TCR diversity, a pattern suggesting age selection. Estimates of total diversity based on one million sequenced T cells were considered lower bounds and underestimates. As age increased, observed TCR beta diversity per million T cells dropped in a roughly linear way, and a significant reduction was already evident by age about 36. Since profiling was done on bulk unsorted PBMCs, naive and antigen-experienced compartments could not be conclusively compared. Observed TCR beta diversity correlated strongly with the percentage of naive T cells measured by flow cytometry.

The donors were some 39 Caucasian individuals from Russia, aged roughly 6 to 100 years, who were systemically healthy. Each donor gave 8 to 10 milliliters of peripheral blood, drawn into EDTA-treated Vacutainer tubes. PBMCs were isolated by Ficoll-Paque density-gradient centrifugation, with at least 6 million obtained per sample. Trizol reagent was used to extract total RNA from PBMCs, with at least 6 micrograms per sample. The percentages of naive CD45RAhigh/CD27high T cells were determined by flow cytometry on a PBMC aliquot from every donor. Receptors were amplified or captured by 5' RACE. Reads for this sample came from an Illumina HiSeq 2500. A second roughly 7 to 12 cycle PCR used a sample-barcoded 5' primer and a J-beta primer mix. A template-switch 5' adaptor carrying 12 random nucleotides introduced a unique molecular identifier onto each TCR beta cDNA molecule. Each sample yielded at least 3 million CDR3-containing paired-end reads. First-strand cDNA synthesis was performed from all RNA using the Mint cDNA synthesis kit, with priming by a TRBC-specific oligonucleotide. After uracil-DNA glycosylase treatment, a first 18-cycle PCR used universal primers M1SS and BC2_uni_R on all cDNA. The paper's processing steps were these. Normalization of each sample was performed by random selection of 1 million high-quality reads, each carrying a distinct molecular identifier. Instead of being binned into consensus sequences, reads that shared molecular identifiers were thrown out. CDR3 identification, clonotype clustering and error correction used MiTCR with a Q25 quality threshold and the strictest error-elimination algorithm. A nonparametric unseen species model with Euler transformation was used to estimate a lower bound on total TCR beta diversity. The public reads were reanalyzed by TCRdb: fastp trimming at Q25, MiXCR alignment, in-frame beta chains only. Rows matching on CDR3 protein sequence are summarized as one entry with the most common DNA and genes. The V and J calls, along with clone size, are taken from TCRdb and not from the paper's own processing. This sample has about a million distinct CDR3 sequences in its table, and approximately 49% of those were observed once. The ten largest clones take up around an eighth of the sample.

The cysteine opens and the phenylalanine closes a CDR3 of 12 amino acids. The sequence is cut down to CDR3 DNA, 36 bases in frame from base 1. In the germline V gene, CDR1 corresponds to SGHAT and CDR2 to FQNNGV. V is cut back by 4 bases and J by 6 bases, with 2 bases in the junction unmatched. Sequenced input: blood. The receptor was isolated from a young man in good health. This chain joins TRBV11-2 to TRBJ2-5, and 7 junction bases match TRBD1. The CDR3 here reads CASSSQGQTQYF. In nucleotide form, the sequence is TGTGCCAGCAGCTCACAGGGGCAGACCCAGTACTTC.